A single sample is the source of the 32 T cell receptor beta chains below, sequenced in a study of shared T cell receptors in the human thymus. Assay: immunoSEQ multiplex PCR; the TCRdb copy retains only in-frame clones and omits some. The sample shows 650,000 to 950,000 clones, 70% to 90% of them seen only once. This sample was also put to use in a study of human thymus T cells.

The sequenced material came from thymocytes. All receptors come from a girl younger than two with a congenital heart defect.

The J gene is TRBJ2-5, the V gene TRBV25-1; perhaps TRBD2 as D (7 bases). Germline CDR1 is MGHDK and CDR2 is SYGVNS. The CDR3 runs 16 residues. The V end lost 6 bases, the J end lost 7 bases, and 24 bases lay between the germline ends. CDR3 amino acids: CASSATGGPNSGTQYF. CDR3 bases: TGTGCCAGCAGCGCAACGGGGGGCCCGAACTCGGGGACCCAGTACTTC.

This clone came up a few times. The chain links TRBV4-1 to TRBJ2-2; D not certain. In germline, CDR1 is MGHRA, CDR2 YSYEKL. The length of the CDR3 is 14 residues. V lost 0 bases and J lost 3, with 5 bases in between. DNA of the CDR3: TGCGCCAGCAGCCAAGATGCAGACACCGGGGAGCTGTTTTTT. It codes for CASSQDADTGELFF.

The chain couples TRBV5-8 to TRBJ1-4, with D unclear. CDR3 size: 14 residues. CDR1 is SGHTS and CDR2 is YDEGEE in the germline V gene. Trimming took off 0 bases at V and 4 bases at J, with 7 bases between the two ends. The CDR3 here is CASSLGVINEKLFF. The CDR3 DNA reads TGTGCCAGCAGCTTGGGAGTGATTAATGAAAAACTGTTTTTT.

V and J are TRBV5-1 and TRBJ1-1; 9 bases line up with TRBD1. The length of the CDR3 is 16 residues. J gave up 4 bases and V 4 bases, and 11 bases lay outside the gene matches. Germline V gives CDR1 SGHRS, CDR2 YFSETQ. The CDR3 here is CASSPDRAGQGTEAFF. The CDR3 nucleotides read TGCGCCAGCAGCCCGGACAGGGCGGGACAGGGCACTGAAGCTTTCTTT.

The rearrangement joins TRBV28 to TRBJ1-4; perhaps TRBD1 as D (6 bases). Trimming shortened V by 4 bases and J by 4 bases, and 28 bases separated the two germline ends. Germline CDR1 MDHEN, CDR2 SYDVKM. The CDR3 covers 20 residues. The DNA of the CDR3 is TGTGCCAGCAGTTCCCACCTCCCGTACAGGGAGGGCCCGATTAATGAAAAACTGTTTTTT. This translates into CASSSHLPYREGPINEKLFF.

CDR3: CASGSRVPRDNEQFF. Written as DNA, the CDR3 is TGTGCTAGTGGTTCTCGGGTCCCCCGGGACAATGAGCAGTTCTTC. The chain uses TRBV12-5 and TRBJ2-1, with unresolved D. The CDR3 consists of 15 residues. The germline V and J ends were trimmed by 4 bases and 5 bases, with 15 bases remaining between them. Germline assignment: CDR1 LGHNT and CDR2 FRNRAP. Looking up the rest from reference TRBV12-5 and TRBJ2-1 gives the full variable domain: DARVTQTPRHKVTEMGQEVTMRCQPILGHNTVFWYRQTMMQGLELLAYFRNRAPLDDSGMPKDRFSAEMPDATLATLKIQPSEPRDSAVYFCASGSRVPRDNEQFFGPGTRLTVL.

The chain uses TRBV11-2 and TRBJ1-6; D unclear. V shed 8 bases and J shed 1 base, with 9 bases lying between them. The CDR3 length is 14 residues. Germline CDR1 reads SGHAT; CDR2 reads FQNNGV. As DNA, the CDR3 is TGTGCCAGCGGGTCCGGGTCCTATAATTCACCCCTCCACTTT. Translating gives CASGSGSYNSPLHF.

This clone came up once. The V and J genes are TRBV7-2 and TRBJ1-3; tentatively, D is TRBD1 (6 bases). CDR1 is SGHTA, CDR2 FQGNSA, per germline. V lost 3 bases and J lost 3, with 12 bases in between. The CDR3 is 15 residues long. The CDR3 DNA reads as TGTGCCAGCAGCTTCACAGGGAAAGGTGGAAACACCATATATTTT. This sequence encodes CASSFTGKGGNTIYF.

The rearrangement uses TRBV7-6 and TRBJ2-7, with TRBD2 matching 11 bases. Germline CDR1 is SGHVS and CDR2 is FNYEAQ. The CDR3 totals 18 residues. Trimming removed 5 bases from V and 0 bases from J; junction bases left unmatched: 12. As DNA, the CDR3 is TGTGCCAGCAGCCCACCTGGACTAGCGGGCCTAAGCTCCTACGAGCAGTACTTC. Protein: CASSPPGLAGLSSYEQYF.

In DNA, the CDR3 is TGTGCCAGCAGCTTGGCCGGGATCTACGAGCAGTACTTC. Translated, it gives CASSLAGIYEQYF. This chain connects TRBV5-5 to TRBJ2-7, with D perhaps matching TRBD2 (5 bases). CDR3 length: 13 residues. Deletions cut 0 bases from V and 3 bases from J, with 7 bases between. Germline CDR1 and CDR2: SGHKS and YYEKEE (reference sequence).

The sample holds one count of this clone. The chain employs TRBV11-2 and TRBJ2-2, with D unresolved. V lost 0 bases and J lost 7, with 18 bases in between. CDR1 SGHAT and CDR2 FQNNGV come from the germline V gene. CDR3 length: 17 residues. The CDR3 sequence is CASSLELLRPRHGELFF. The DNA of the CDR3 is TGTGCCAGCAGCTTAGAATTGTTGAGGCCCCGGCACGGGGAGCTGTTTTTT.

The rearrangement joins TRBV27 to TRBJ2-1, with 10 nucleotides matching TRBD2. This CDR3 comprises 14 residues. V shed 7 bases, J shed 6 bases, and the junction held 6 bases outside the gene matches. Looked up from germline, CDR1 is MNHEY and CDR2 is SMNVEV (reference sequence). The CDR3 sequence: CASTTSGVINEQFF. The CDR3 bases are TGTGCCAGCACAACTAGCGGGGTTATCAATGAGCAGTTCTTC.

The V and J genes are TRBV6-5 and TRBJ1-2; maybe TRBD1 (6 bases). V lost 5 bases, J lost 0 bases, and 13 bases lay in between. The CDR3 is 15 amino acids. The germline gives CDR1 MNHEY, CDR2 SVGAGI. The CDR3 here is CASSNHRVPNYGYTF. CDR3 sequence (DNA): TGTGCCAGCAGTAATCACAGGGTTCCTAACTATGGCTACACCTTC.

The chain combines TRBV10-3 with TRBJ1-5; D not resolved. CDR1 is ENHRY and CDR2 is SYGVKD in the germline V gene. With 4 bases removed from V and 6 bases from J, the gap between germline ends came to 19 bases. The length of the CDR3 is 16 residues. This chain's CDR3 is CAISAVPVQRGQPQHF. CDR3 coding DNA: TGTGCCATCAGTGCCGTCCCCGTGCAGCGGGGTCAGCCCCAGCATTTT.

The rearrangement uses TRBV7-6 and TRBJ2-5, with D tentatively TRBD2 (7 bases). Germline-derived CDR1 and CDR2 are SGHVS and FNYEAQ. CDR3 length: 16 amino acids. V was shortened by 1 base and J by 4 bases, with 16 bases between the two germline ends. The CDR3 loop reads CASSLVGGARRETQYF. CDR3 DNA sequence: TGTGCCAGCAGCTTAGTAGGGGGGGCGCGGAGAGAGACCCAGTACTTC.

The chain links TRBV7-9 to TRBJ1-2; D unclear. CDR3 length: 15 amino acids. Trimming removed 3 bases from V and 4 bases from J, with 15 bases in between. Germline V gene lookup returns CDR1 SEHNR and CDR2 FQNEAQ (reference sequence). The CDR3 DNA sequence: TGTGCCAGCAGCTTTGAGGAGACTCCCCTCTATGGCTACACCTTC. Translated, it gives CASSFEETPLYGYTF.

The chain uses TRBV19 and TRBJ1-6; 7 bases match TRBD1. Germline CDR1 and CDR2: LNHDA and SQIVND (reference sequence). Trimming took 3 bases from V and 9 from J; bases not matched to a gene: 5. The CDR3 sequence is 14 residues long. The CDR3 reads CASSIQGETSPLHF. DNA of the CDR3: TGTGCCAGTAGTATTCAGGGGGAGACTTCACCCCTCCACTTT.

There are a few counts of this clone. The chain employs TRBV19 and TRBJ1-1, with unresolved D. The V and J ends lost 8 bases and 1 base respectively, with 20 bases between them. The CDR3 consists of 16 residues. Germline loops: CDR1 LNHDA, CDR2 SQIVND (reference sequence). Here the CDR3 reads CASFPQERQRNTEAFF. The CDR3 nucleotides read TGTGCCAGTTTCCCTCAGGAAAGGCAGAGGAACACTGAAGCTTTCTTT.

V gene TRBV7-2 combines with J gene TRBJ1-1; weak D call: TRBD1 (5 bases). The CDR3 totals 12 residues. Trimming took 6 bases from V and 1 from J, leaving 6 bases between them. Germline V gene data show CDR1 as SGHTA and CDR2 as FQGNSA. The CDR3 protein is CASRQGNTEAFF. The CDR3 nucleotides read TGTGCCAGCAGGCAGGGGAACACTGAAGCTTTCTTT. Full variable domain (rest looked up from reference TRBV7-2 and TRBJ1-1): GAGVSQSPSNKVTEKGKDVELRCDPISGHTALYWYRQSLGQGLEFLIYFQGNSAPDKSGLPSDRFSAERTGGSVSTLTIQRTQQEDSAVYLCASRQGNTEAFFGQGTRLTVV.

The V gene is TRBV6-5, the J gene TRBJ2-7; maybe TRBD1 (6 bases). The germline CDR1 and CDR2 sequences are MNHEY and SVGAGI. Trimming cost V 5 bases and J 3 bases, with 11 bases left between them. The CDR3 runs to 13 residues. The CDR3 loop is CASSLTGHYEQYF. CDR3 nucleotides: TGTGCCAGCAGTCTGACAGGTCACTACGAGCAGTACTTC.

The chain combines TRBV6-4 with TRBJ2-1, with D perhaps matching TRBD1 (5 bases). With 1 base removed from V and 8 bases from J, the gap between germline ends came to 15 bases. Germline V CDR1 and CDR2: MRHNA, SNTAGT. The CDR3 is 15 amino acids. The CDR3 loop is CASSDFMGPDDEQFF. The CDR3 region has the DNA TGTGCCAGCAGTGACTTTATGGGGCCAGACGATGAGCAGTTCTTC.

The rearrangement joins TRBV7-6 to TRBJ1-1; TRBD1 is a possible D gene (5 bases). V dropped 6 bases and J dropped 4 bases, with 15 bases sitting between them. The CDR3 consists of 14 residues. Germline CDR1 and CDR2: SGHVS and FNYEAQ. The CDR3 DNA follows: TGTGCCAGCAGTCCGGGCGTGGGGGGCACTGAAGCTTTCTTT. Translated: CASSPGVGGTEAFF.

This sequence joins TRBV28 and TRBJ2-7; a weak D match, TRBD2 (7 bases). The V end was cut by 5 bases, the J end by 5 bases, with 13 bases between. CDR1 and CDR2 (germline): MDHEN, SYDVKM. The CDR3 is made up of 13 amino acids. CDR3 amino acids: CASSPRGADEQYF. CDR3 DNA: TGTGCCAGCAGTCCCCGGGGGGCGGACGAGCAGTACTTC. Based on the CDR3 plus reference TRBV28 and TRBJ2-7, the full variable domain is DVKVTQSSRYLVKRTGEKVFLECVQDMDHENMFWYRQDPGLGLRLIYFSYDVKMKEKGDIPEGYSVSREKKERFSLILESASTNQTSMYLCASSPRGADEQYFGPGTRLTVT.

This clone was recorded only once. The V call is TRBV7-2, the J call TRBJ1-5, with 10 positions matching TRBD1. V trimming: 4 bases; J trimming: 5 bases; junction bases outside the gene matches: 5. The CDR3 is 15 amino acids. In germline, CDR1 is SGHTA, CDR2 FQGNSA. This CDR3 is CASSSDRGRHQPQHF. The CDR3 bases are TGTGCCAGCAGCTCTGACAGGGGGCGTCATCAGCCCCAGCATTTT.

The J gene is TRBJ1-2, the V gene TRBV14, with D unclear. From germline, CDR1 is SGHDN and CDR2 FVKESK. This CDR3 comprises 13 residues. Trimming cost V 4 bases and J 3 bases, with 9 bases left between them. The DNA for the CDR3 is TGTGCCAGCAGCCCACAGCAATACTATGGCTACACCTTC. Encoded protein: CASSPQQYYGYTF. The full variable domain, rest sourced from reference TRBV14 and TRBJ1-2, is EAGVTQFPSHSVIEKGQTVTLRCDPISGHDNLYWYRRVMGKEIKFLLHFVKESKQDESGMPNNRFLAERTGGTYSTLKVQPAELEDSGVYFCASSPQQYYGYTFGSGTRLTVV.

On this clone itself: Other DNA sequences within the sample encode an identical CDR3. The V and J genes are TRBV6-5 and TRBJ1-1, with 7 bases aligning to TRBD1. The junction had 3 bases not matched to a gene; V was cut back by 5 bases and J by 0 bases. Per germline, CDR1 MNHEY and CDR2 SVGAGI. The CDR3 sequence is 14 residues long. Here the CDR3 DNA reads TGTGCCAGCAGTCACAGGGGTCTGAACACTGAAGCTTTCTTT. Translation: CASSHRGLNTEAFF.

The chain recombines TRBV6-5 with TRBJ1-1; tentative D call: TRBD1 (6 bases). This CDR3 spans 14 amino acids. Trimming shortened V by 5 bases and J by 4 bases, and 14 bases separated the two germline ends. Per germline, CDR1 MNHEY and CDR2 SVGAGI. The DNA of the CDR3 is TGTGCCAGCAGTGCCTTTGACAGGAGCACTGAAGCTTTCTTT. Its protein is CASSAFDRSTEAFF.

The J gene is TRBJ1-5, the V gene TRBV27, with 7 bases matching TRBD1. This CDR3 spans 16 amino acids. V shed 4 bases and J 6 bases; nucleotides not matched to a gene: 12. Germline V CDR1 and CDR2: MNHEY, SMNVEV (reference sequence). This chain's CDR3 is CASSWLRQGVVQPQHF. The CDR3 coding sequence is TGTGCCAGCAGTTGGCTGCGGCAGGGGGTAGTTCAGCCCCAGCATTTT.

V usage is TRBV7-9 and J usage is TRBJ2-1; a weak D match, TRBD2 (7 bases). The CDR3 has 14 amino acids. V was cut by 0 bases and J by 7 bases, with 10 bases left in between. Germline V gene sequence: CDR1 SEHNR, CDR2 FQNEAQ (reference sequence). In DNA form, the CDR3 reads TGTGCCAGCAGCTTAGCGGGGGGGCCGAATGAGCAGTTCTTC. It translates to CASSLAGGPNEQFF. Complete variable domain (other parts from reference TRBV7-9 and TRBJ2-1): DTGVSQNPRHKITKRGQNVTFRCDPISEHNRLYWYRQTLGQGPEFLTYFQNEAQLEKSRLLSDRFSAERPKGSFSTLEIQRTEQGDSAMYLCASSLAGGPNEQFFGPGTRLTVL.

The chain is built from TRBV6-6 and TRBJ1-5; TRBD1 matches 7 bases. Trimming took 6 bases from V and 4 from J; bases not matched to a gene: 9. This CDR3 contains 15 residues. From germline, CDR1 is MNHNY and CDR2 SVGAGI (reference sequence). The CDR3 reads CASRPRQGRNQPQHF. The DNA of the CDR3 is TGTGCCAGCAGACCACGACAGGGACGGAATCAGCCCCAGCATTTT.

This clone was observed a few times. The V gene is TRBV5-1, the J gene TRBJ2-1, with 9 bases aligning to TRBD2. Germline lookup yields CDR1 SGHRS and CDR2 YFSETQ. The CDR3 is 14 residues long. V shed 7 bases and J 10 bases; nucleotides not matched to a gene: 12. The CDR3: CASRGSGGPPEQFF. The CDR3 bases are TGCGCCAGCCGTGGGAGCGGGGGGCCCCCCGAGCAGTTCTTC.

This clone has only a few counts. V gene TRBV27 combines with J gene TRBJ1-5; 9 bases are a match to TRBD1. The junction had 13 bases not matched to a gene; V was cut back by 5 bases and J by 2 bases. The V gene's germline CDR1 is MNHEY and CDR2 SMNVEV (reference sequence). The CDR3 loop spans 18 amino acids. The DNA for the CDR3 is TGTGCCAGCAGTCCCGACGGGACAGGGTTGACTGGCAATCAGCCCCAGCATTTT. It codes for CASSPDGTGLTGNQPQHF.